This T cell receptor (beta chain) was recorded in a study of neurological immune-mediated disorders. Where libraries were unsorted, they were derived from 2 million PBMCs stored at -80 degrees C. Notes on the study in general: Repertoires from 18 of 34 multiple sclerosis patients grouped phylogenetically into a related-CDR3 cluster, suggesting a possible signature. The greatest TCR clonal expansion appeared in HTLV-1-associated myelopathy and the smallest, falling below healthy controls, in multiple sclerosis.

V lost 2 bases, J lost 6 bases, and 13 bases lay in between. Per the germline V gene, CDR1 is MNHEY and CDR2 is SVGAGI. The CDR3 length is 14 residues. The authors made cDNA by 5'RACE with 10-nucleotide random UMIs. In TCRdb, the 5' RACE reads were re-called with MiXCR into one record per CDR3 protein. The sample carries around 70,000 distinct CDR3 sequences, about 5% recorded once. This clonotype occurred many times. Its antigen is still unknown. The TCR originated in a woman in her 70s with multiple sclerosis. The chain is built from TRBV6-5 and TRBJ1-1; D might be TRBD1 (5 bases). Specimen: PBMCs. CDR3 protein: CASSYGTGHAEAFF. The CDR3 DNA follows: TGTGCCAGCAGTTACGGGACGGGCCACGCTGAAGCTTTCTTT.